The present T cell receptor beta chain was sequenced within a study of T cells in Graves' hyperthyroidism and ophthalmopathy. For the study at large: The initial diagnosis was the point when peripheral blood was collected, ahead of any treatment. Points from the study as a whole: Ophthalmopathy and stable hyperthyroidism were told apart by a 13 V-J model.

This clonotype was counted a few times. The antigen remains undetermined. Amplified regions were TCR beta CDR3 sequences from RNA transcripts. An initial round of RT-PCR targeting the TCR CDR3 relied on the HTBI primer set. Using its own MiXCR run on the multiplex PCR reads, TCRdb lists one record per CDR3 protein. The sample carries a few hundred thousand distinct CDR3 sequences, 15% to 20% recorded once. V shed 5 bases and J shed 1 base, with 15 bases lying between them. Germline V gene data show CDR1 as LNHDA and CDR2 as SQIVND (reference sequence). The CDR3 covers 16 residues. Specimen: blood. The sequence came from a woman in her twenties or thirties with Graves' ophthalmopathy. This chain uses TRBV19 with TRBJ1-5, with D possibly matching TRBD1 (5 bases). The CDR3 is CASSGQGIRSNQPQHF. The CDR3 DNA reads TGTGCCAGTAGTGGTCAGGGAATAAGAAGCAATCAGCCCCAGCATTTT. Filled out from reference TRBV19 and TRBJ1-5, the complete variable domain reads DGGITQSPKYLFRKEGQNVTLSCEQNLNHDAMYWYRQDPGQGLRLIYYSQIVNDFQKGDIAEGYSVSREKKESFPLTVTSAQKNPTAFYLCASSGQGIRSNQPQHFGDGTRLSIL.